Each of the 24 T cell receptor beta chains below was sequenced from the same sample in a study of chemoradiotherapy in HPV16-positive cancers (dated by TCRdb to 2021 to 2024). Library creation used the immunoSEQ multiplex PCR assay. TCRdb provides this immuneACCESS table in a form limited to in-frame rearrangements. Some clones are lacking; in checked studies, under half of them reflect an unresolved V gene, and why the rest are absent is not known. Here the sample has about 5,700 clones; roughly 92% occur a single time. In total, the top ten clones hold 22% of the sample. The sequenced sample was blood, obtained from a patient who underwent chemoradiotherapy. The source of these receptors is a human donor with HPV-associated anogenital cancer.

The chain employs TRBV7-3 and TRBJ2-2, with D unresolved. CDR1 SGHTA and CDR2 FQGTGA come from the germline V gene. The CDR3 is 12 amino acids. The V and J ends lost 2 bases and 6 bases respectively, with 4 bases between them. CDR3 nucleotides: TGTGCCAGCAGCTTAGAATCCGGGGAGCTGTTTTTT. It translates to CASSLESGELFF.

The gene calls are TRBV2 and TRBJ1-5; D is ambiguous. Germline V gives CDR1 SNHLY, CDR2 FYNNEI. The CDR3 length is 13 residues. The V gene lost 8 bases and the J gene lost 7 bases, with 15 bases spanning the gap. CDR3 nucleotide sequence: TGTGCCAGCGGACGTCGTGGGGAACAGCCCCAGCATTTT. The encoded protein is CASGRRGEQPQHF. The variable domain in full, completed from reference TRBV2 and TRBJ1-5, reads EPEVTQTPSHQVTQMGQEVILRCVPISNHLYFYWYRQILGQKVEFLVSFYNNEISEKSEIFDDQFSVERPDGSNFTLKIRSTKLEDSAMYFCASGRRGEQPQHFGDGTRLSIL.

The V call is TRBV5-1, the J call TRBJ1-2; tentatively, D is TRBD1 (5 bases). Looked up from germline, CDR1 is SGHRS and CDR2 is YFSETQ. The germline V and J ends were trimmed by 3 bases and 7 bases, with 19 bases remaining between them. CDR3 length: 15 amino acids. CDR3 coding DNA: TGCGCCAGCAGCTCTACAGACAGATTTCAGGGTGGCTACACCTTC. It translates to CASSSTDRFQGGYTF.

CDR3 nucleotide sequence: TGTGCCAGCAGTTTATGGGCTAGCGGGAGCACCTACGAGCAGTACTTC. Translating gives CASSLWASGSTYEQYF. The chain recombines TRBV28 with TRBJ2-7; 10 bases are shared with TRBD2. Germline CDR1 and CDR2: MDHEN and SYDVKM. J gave up 2 bases and V 0 bases, and 4 bases lay outside the gene matches. There are 16 residues in the CDR3.

The chain carries TRBV29-1 and TRBJ2-1; 7 bases are a match to TRBD2. CDR1 SQVTM and CDR2 ANQGSEA come from the germline V gene. The V gene end was trimmed by 1 base and the J gene end by 8 bases; junction bases not matched to a gene: 2. CDR3 length: 12 residues. DNA for the CDR3: TGCAGCGTTGAAGGGACTAGGGATGAGCAGTTCTTC. The encoded protein is CSVEGTRDEQFF.

The V and J genes are TRBV6-4 and TRBJ1-2; 7 bases are shared with TRBD1. The V gene end was trimmed by 2 bases and the J gene end by 6 bases; junction bases not matched to a gene: 12. The length of the CDR3 is 16 residues. Germline V CDR1 and CDR2: MRHNA, SNTAGT. CDR3: CASSDGQGGRRNGYTF. For the CDR3, the DNA is TGTGCCAGCAGTGACGGTCAGGGGGGACGAAGGAATGGCTACACCTTC.

The chain couples TRBV7-9 to TRBJ1-1; D unclear. The CDR3 is 14 amino acids. The germline gives CDR1 SEHNR, CDR2 FQNEAQ (reference sequence). Between the trimmed V and J ends, which lost 2 bases and 1 base, there was a span of 8 bases. The CDR3 loop reads CASSLKAENTEAFF. The CDR3, as DNA: TGTGCCAGCAGCTTAAAGGCAGAGAACACTGAAGCTTTCTTT.

V is TRBV2 and J is TRBJ1-6; the D is unclear. CDR1 and CDR2 (germline): SNHLY, FYNNEI. The V gene lost 5 bases and the J gene lost 5 bases, with 10 bases spanning the gap. This CDR3 has 14 amino acids. Written as DNA, the CDR3 is TGTGCCAGCAGTCAACAGAGGAATAATTCACCCCTCCACTTT. Encoded protein: CASSQQRNNSPLHF.

The V call is TRBV6-1, the J call TRBJ1-4; 10 positions agree with TRBD1. The CDR3 spans 15 residues. J lost 8 bases, V lost 7 bases, and 10 bases had no gene match. Germline-derived CDR1 and CDR2 are MNHNS and SASEGT. This CDR3 reads CASNSLGTGEEKLFF. As DNA, the CDR3 is TGTGCCAGCAACTCACTGGGGACAGGGGAGGAAAAACTGTTTTTT.

The V gene is TRBV27, the J gene TRBJ1-1, with 9 bases fitting TRBD1. The trim removed 4 bases at V and 2 bases at J, leaving 11 bases unmatched. The CDR3 is 17 residues long. Germline CDR1 reads MNHEY; CDR2 reads SMNVEV (reference sequence). CDR3 DNA: TGTGCCAGCAGTTCTCACGGGACAGGGATTCTAAACACTGAAGCTTTCTTT. Its translation: CASSSHGTGILNTEAFF.

The V call is TRBV6-5, the J call TRBJ1-4, with 12 bases fitting TRBD1. Germline V lookup: CDR1 MNHEY, CDR2 SVGAGI. V dropped 6 bases and J dropped 10; count of bases not matched to a gene: 9. CDR3 length: 15 amino acids. In DNA, the CDR3 is TGTGCCAGCAGCGAGGGACAGGGGGCGCGGGGAAAACTGTTTTTT. This sequence encodes CASSEGQGARGKLFF.

J is TRBJ2-2 and V is TRBV5-1, with TRBD1 identical over 8 bases. The J segment lost 7 bases and the V segment lost 6 bases, leaving 11 bases of the junction unmatched. CDR1 is SGHRS and CDR2 is YFSETQ in the germline V gene. CDR3 size: 15 residues. The CDR3 DNA reads as TGCGCCAGCACGCCATATACAGGGGGTGGCGGGGAGCTGTTTTTT. Protein sequence: CASTPYTGGGGELFF. Full variable domain (missing parts from reference TRBV5-1 and TRBJ2-2): KAGVTQTPRYLIKTRGQQVTLSCSPISGHRSVSWYQQTPGQGLQFLFEYFSETQRNKGNFPGRFSGRQFSNSRSEMNVSTLELGDSALYLCASTPYTGGGGELFFGEGSRLTVL.

This chain connects TRBV28 to TRBJ1-3; 7 positions agree with TRBD1. Germline-derived CDR1 and CDR2 are MDHEN and SYDVKM. Losses at the gene ends were 7 bases for V and 4 bases for J; bases not matched to a gene: 7. This CDR3 region has 14 residues. CDR3 bases: TGTGCCAGCAAAACAGGGGTTTGGGGAAACACCATATATTTT. It yields the protein CASKTGVWGNTIYF.

The chain carries TRBV7-9 and TRBJ2-6, with D perhaps TRBD1 or TRBD2 (5 bases each). V lost 4 bases to trimming and J lost 0 bases, with 16 bases between them. The germline V gene has CDR1 SEHNR and CDR2 FQNEAQ (reference sequence). The CDR3 covers 18 residues. CDR3 sequence (DNA): TGTGCCAGCAGCTCGGGTCCGGGACGCGCCTCTGGGGCCAACGTCCTGACTTTC. This sequence encodes CASSSGPGRASGANVLTF.

The chain uses TRBV15 and TRBJ2-1; D gene uncertain. Germline V lookup: CDR1 LNHNV, CDR2 YYDKDF (reference sequence). CDR3 length equals 13 residues. Between the trimmed V and J ends, which lost 0 bases and 7 bases, there was a span of 7 bases. CDR3 in DNA: TGTGCCACCAGCAGAGATGTGGGGAATGAGCAGTTCTTC. Amino acids: CATSRDVGNEQFF.

V usage is TRBV7-2 and J usage is TRBJ1-4, with D possibly matching TRBD1 (5 bases). This CDR3 contains 13 residues. Germline lookup yields CDR1 SGHTA and CDR2 FQGNSA. Trimming took off 0 bases at V and 8 bases at J, with 7 bases between the two ends. CDR3: CASSLAAGEKLFF. The CDR3 DNA sequence: TGTGCCAGCAGCTTAGCGGCAGGGGAAAAACTGTTTTTT.

The J gene is TRBJ2-7, the V gene TRBV19; D tentatively fits TRBD1 or TRBD2 (6 bases each). The CDR3 covers 13 residues. Germline-derived CDR1 and CDR2 are LNHDA and SQIVND (reference sequence). Deletions cut 8 bases from V and 2 bases from J, with 13 bases between. This chain's CDR3 is CASSRGLAYEQYF. As DNA, the CDR3 is TGTGCCAGTTCTCGGGGGCTAGCCTACGAGCAGTACTTC.

The DNA for the CDR3 is TGTGCCAGCAGCTTAGCGGAAAGGGCCATCGTCTATAATTCACCCCTCCACTTT. It codes for CASSLAERAIVYNSPLHF. The J gene is TRBJ1-6, the V gene TRBV7-2; D unclear. This CDR3 is built from 18 residues. CDR1 is SGHTA and CDR2 is FQGNSA in the germline V gene. Trimming shortened V by 0 bases and J by 3 bases, and 15 bases separated the two germline ends.

This clone was counted a few times. This chain connects TRBV28 to TRBJ1-5; D possibly corresponds to TRBD1 (5 bases). Trimming shortened V by 8 bases and J by 11 bases, and 10 bases separated the two germline ends. Looked up from germline, CDR1 is MDHEN and CDR2 is SYDVKM. The CDR3 has 10 amino acids. CDR3 amino acids: CASPWGAQHF. In DNA, the CDR3 is TGTGCCAGCCCCTGGGGGGCCCAGCATTTT. Using reference TRBV28 and TRBJ1-5 for the parts outside the CDR3, the full variable domain is DVKVTQSSRYLVKRTGEKVFLECVQDMDHENMFWYRQDPGLGLRLIYFSYDVKMKEKGDIPEGYSVSREKKERFSLILESASTNQTSMYLCASPWGAQHFGDGTRLSIL.

The V gene is TRBV7-3, the J gene TRBJ1-2; 10 bases agree with TRBD1. The length of the CDR3 is 14 residues. Germline assignment: CDR1 SGHTA and CDR2 FQGTGA. The J segment lost 9 bases and the V segment lost 4 bases, leaving 8 bases of the junction unmatched. CDR3 protein: CASSSARQGARYTF. For the CDR3, the DNA is TGTGCCAGCAGCTCCGCTCGACAGGGGGCTCGCTACACCTTC.

This clone was counted between two and nine times. The V gene is TRBV12-5, the J gene TRBJ1-1, with D possibly TRBD1 on 5 matching bases. V dropped 4 bases and J dropped 10 bases, with 10 bases sitting between them. The germline CDR1 and CDR2 sequences are LGHNT and FRNRAP. CDR3 length: 11 residues. The CDR3 loop is CASGWGDSAFF. The DNA for the CDR3 is TGTGCTAGTGGTTGGGGGGATTCAGCTTTCTTT.

The chain has TRBV6-5 and TRBJ1-5; D remains unclear. V dropped 2 bases and J dropped 0 bases, with 8 bases sitting between them. Germline values: CDR1 MNHEY, CDR2 SVGAGI. This CDR3 region has 15 residues. CDR3 in DNA: TGTGCCAGCAGTTACGGGGTGTATAGCAATCAGCCCCAGCATTTT. Protein sequence: CASSYGVYSNQPQHF.

V usage is TRBV18 and J usage is TRBJ2-5; D ambiguous. The CDR3 has 13 amino acids. Germline CDR1 is KGHSH and CDR2 is LQKENI. Between the trimmed V and J ends, which lost 2 bases and 5 bases, there was a span of 9 bases. In DNA form, the CDR3 reads TGTGCCAGCTCACCAGATTTCGGGGAGACCCAGTACTTC. This codes for CASSPDFGETQYF.

This clone appeared a single time. This sequence joins TRBV6-6 and TRBJ2-7, with 7 bases matching TRBD1. This CDR3 has 14 amino acids. The germline CDR1 and CDR2 sequences are MNHNY and SVGAGI (reference sequence). J lost 2 bases, V lost 2 bases, and 3 bases had no gene match. The DNA for the CDR3 is TGTGCCAGCAGTTACGGTGACAGGGCCTACGAGCAGTACTTC. This codes for CASSYGDRAYEQYF.